This T cell receptor (beta chain) is drawn from a study of blood T cell repertoires in COVID-19. Trimming cost V 6 bases and J 5 bases, with 16 bases left between them. Germline loops: CDR1 MNHEY, CDR2 SVGEGT. This CDR3 comprises 15 residues. The table came from immunoSEQ multiplex PCR; TCRdb's copy has only in-frame clones and leaves some out. Here the sample spans nearly 300,000 clones, over 85% being singletons. Sequencing was performed on PBMCs or T cells enriched from blood (not recorded which). This clonotype was obtained from a woman aged 45-65 years who had been exposed to COVID-19. The chain is built from TRBV6-2 or TRBV6-3 and TRBJ2-2; either TRBD1 or TRBD2 may fit D (7 bases each). The CDR3 bases are TGTGCCAGCAGCCCAGGGGGGGCGGTAACCGGGGAGCTGTTTTTT. This codes for CASSPGGAVTGELFF.